A single sample gave rise to the 26 T cell receptor beta chains below, sequenced in a study of technical replicates of blood from a few donors. Only in-frame clones appear in the TCRdb table, and some are missing; sequencing was by immunoSEQ multiplex PCR. The sample lists 65,000 to 95,000 clones; about 97% were seen once. Sample: T cells isolated from PBMCs. Source of these receptors: a human donor in good health.

The chain is built from TRBV6-6 and TRBJ1-2, with 7 bases identical to TRBD1. J lost 7 bases, V lost 6 bases, and 8 bases had no gene match. Per the germline V gene, CDR1 is MNHNY and CDR2 is SVGAGI (reference sequence). The CDR3 contains 13 residues. CDR3 in amino acids: CASRVETGTGYTF. The CDR3 DNA reads TGTGCCAGCAGAGTAGAGACAGGGACTGGCTACACCTTC.

This clone appeared a single time. The chain has TRBV7-3 and TRBJ1-1; D unclear. Trimming removed 1 base from V and 6 bases from J, with 15 bases in between. The CDR3 runs to 15 residues. Germline V CDR1 and CDR2: SGHTA, FQGTGA. This CDR3 is CASSLSSGSGPEAFF. CDR3 coding DNA: TGTGCCAGCAGCTTAAGTAGCGGGTCGGGCCCTGAAGCTTTCTTT.

This chain's CDR3 is CSVAETGRHTEAFF. The CDR3 nucleotides are TGCAGCGTTGCCGAGACAGGCCGGCACACTGAAGCTTTCTTT. This chain joins TRBV29-1 and TRBJ1-1, with D perhaps matching TRBD1 (6 bases). This CDR3 region has 14 residues. Germline values: CDR1 SQVTM, CDR2 ANQGSEA. The V end lost 4 bases, the J end lost 3 bases, and 15 bases lay between the germline ends.

The V gene is TRBV6-5, the J gene TRBJ1-3, with D tentatively TRBD1 (6 bases). The CDR3 is 16 amino acids. The ends were cut back, 4 bases at V and 0 bases at J, with 13 bases in the middle. The germline gives CDR1 MNHEY, CDR2 SVGAGI. The CDR3 region is CASSSPGQLSGNTIYF. The CDR3 nucleotides read TGTGCCAGCAGTTCACCGGGACAACTCTCTGGAAACACCATATATTTT.

The gene calls are TRBV9 and TRBJ2-2; weak D call: TRBD2 (5 bases). Germline CDR1 SGDLS, CDR2 YYNGEE. There are 16 residues in the CDR3. The ends were cut back, 1 base at V and 6 bases at J, with 16 bases in the middle. The CDR3 DNA sequence: TGTGCCAGCAGCGTAACCCCCCTATCTAGCTCCGGGGAGCTGTTTTTT. Protein: CASSVTPLSSSGELFF. Supplemented by reference TRBV9 and TRBJ2-2, the full variable domain reads DSGVTQTPKHLITATGQRVTLRCSPRSGDLSVYWYQQSLDQGLQFLIQYYNGEERAKGNILERFSAQQFPDLHSELNLSSLELGDSALYFCASSVTPLSSSGELFFGEGSRLTVL.

CDR3 bases: TGTGCCAGCAGCGTAGCAGGGGAGCCGAACGGGGAGCAGTACTTC. Encoded protein: CASSVAGEPNGEQYF. The V call is TRBV9, the J call TRBJ2-7; possible D gene TRBD1, 6 bases. The germline V gene has CDR1 SGDLS and CDR2 YYNGEE. This CDR3 contains 15 residues. Deletions cut 0 bases from V and 7 bases from J, with 17 bases between.

This clone was seen once. The V and J genes are TRBV30 and TRBJ2-1, with 9 bases lining up with TRBD2. The V segment lost 0 bases and the J segment 5 bases; nucleotides outside the gene matches: 5. The germline V gene encodes CDR1 GTSNPN and CDR2 SVGIG (reference sequence). There are 15 residues in the CDR3. This chain's CDR3 is CAWSVFGGRDNEQFF. The CDR3 DNA is TGTGCCTGGAGTGTTTTTGGCGGGAGGGACAATGAGCAGTTCTTC.

DNA for the CDR3: TGTGCCAGCAGTTTATCAGGGGGGTCCTACAATGAGCAGTTCTTC. Amino acid sequence: CASSLSGGSYNEQFF. This chain uses TRBV28 with TRBJ2-1; D is perhaps TRBD1 (7 bases). Germline assignment: CDR1 MDHEN and CDR2 SYDVKM. V lost 1 base and J lost 1, with 8 bases in between. CDR3 size: 15 residues.

The chain carries TRBV5-1 and TRBJ2-3; a weak D match, TRBD1 (6 bases). This CDR3 comprises 14 residues. CDR1 and CDR2 from the germline V gene are SGHRS and YFSETQ. V lost 0 bases, J lost 6 bases, and 11 bases lay in between. CDR3 DNA sequence: TGCGCCAGCAGCTTGGGGCAGGGGCGCGATACGCAGTATTTT. Its protein product is CASSLGQGRDTQYF.

V and J are TRBV5-8 and TRBJ1-2, with a tentative D call TRBD1 (5 bases). This CDR3 region has 17 residues. V dropped 4 bases and J dropped 1 base, with 20 bases sitting between them. Germline CDR1 and CDR2: SGHTS and YDEGEE. The CDR3 nucleotides are TGTGCCAGCAGCCGGCGATGGGGCAGATTTATTAACTATGGCTACACCTTC. Translated: CASSRRWGRFINYGYTF.

The rearrangement links TRBV6-5 to TRBJ1-1; possible D gene TRBD1, 6 bases. The ends were cut back, 4 bases at V and 0 bases at J, with 12 bases in the middle. This CDR3 is built from 15 residues. Germline-derived CDR1 and CDR2 are MNHEY and SVGAGI. This chain's CDR3 is CASSWDTSLNTEAFF. Here the CDR3 DNA reads TGTGCCAGCAGTTGGGACACGTCTTTGAACACTGAAGCTTTCTTT.

The genes are TRBV19 and TRBJ2-2; the match to TRBD2 covers 16 bases. Trimming at V came to 3 bases and at J to 3 bases, leaving 13 bases not matched to a gene. This CDR3 contains 21 residues. CDR1 is LNHDA, CDR2 SQIVND, per germline (reference sequence). CDR3 coding DNA: TGTGCCAGTAGTATCTCCATCGGGACTAGCGGGAGGGGTGTGTACACCGGGGAGCTGTTTTTT. Translating it yields CASSISIGTSGRGVYTGELFF.

The chain joins TRBV18 to TRBJ2-2; a weak D match, TRBD1 (6 bases). The V gene lost 1 base and the J gene lost 2 bases, with 11 bases spanning the gap. This CDR3 region has 16 residues. CDR1 is KGHSH and CDR2 is LQKENI in the germline V gene. The chain's CDR3 is CASSPRTDANTGELFF. In DNA, the CDR3 is TGTGCCAGCTCACCACGGACAGACGCTAACACCGGGGAGCTGTTTTTT.

The CDR3 spells CASSFGAGRHNEQFF. In DNA, the CDR3 is TGTGCCAGCAGCTTTGGAGCGGGAAGACACAATGAGCAGTTCTTC. The V and J genes are TRBV7-3 and TRBJ2-1, with 7 bases aligning to TRBD2. Germline loops: CDR1 SGHTA, CDR2 FQGTGA. V was pared by 3 bases and J by 5 bases, with 7 bases of the junction left unmatched. The CDR3 is made up of 15 amino acids. Looking up the rest from reference TRBV7-3 and TRBJ2-1 gives the full variable domain: GAGVSQTPSNKVTEKGKYVELRCDPISGHTALYWYRQSLGQGPEFLIYFQGTGAADDSGLPNDRFFAVRPEGSVSTLKIQRTERGDSAVYLCASSFGAGRHNEQFFGPGTRLTVL.

The rearrangement uses TRBV4-2 and TRBJ1-2; 7 bases are shared with TRBD1. Germline assignment: CDR1 LGHNA and CDR2 YNFKEQ. The CDR3 totals 13 residues. V lost 2 bases, J lost 6 bases, and 3 bases stayed unmatched. CDR3 sequence (DNA): TGTGCCAGCAGCCAACGTCAGGGGGATGGCTACACCTTC. Protein product: CASSQRQGDGYTF.

The chain couples TRBV5-1 to TRBJ1-2; 10 positions agree with TRBD1. This CDR3 is 17 amino acids long. Germline V gene sequence: CDR1 SGHRS, CDR2 YFSETQ. Trimming at V came to 4 bases and at J to 0 bases, leaving 9 bases not matched to a gene. The CDR3 is CASSQGQGMEANYGYTF. The CDR3, as DNA: TGCGCCAGCAGCCAGGGACAGGGGATGGAGGCTAACTATGGCTACACCTTC. Complete variable domain (other parts from reference TRBV5-1 and TRBJ1-2): KAGVTQTPRYLIKTRGQQVTLSCSPISGHRSVSWYQQTPGQGLQFLFEYFSETQRNKGNFPGRFSGRQFSNSRSEMNVSTLELGDSALYLCASSQGQGMEANYGYTFGSGTRLTVV.

The rearrangement uses TRBV6-5 and TRBJ1-2; 7 nucleotides agree with TRBD1. V lost 7 bases, J lost 8 bases, and 10 bases stayed unmatched. This CDR3 has 13 amino acids. CDR1 and CDR2 (germline): MNHEY, SVGAGI. CDR3 sequence (DNA): TGTGCCAGCATCGGGACAGTCTTGGCGGGCTACACCTTC. Amino acids: CASIGTVLAGYTF.

CDR3 region: CASSQEQGAVNQPQHF. CDR3 bases: TGCGCCAGCAGCCAAGAACAGGGGGCCGTCAATCAGCCCCAGCATTTT. This sequence joins TRBV4-1 and TRBJ1-5, with 9 bases aligning to TRBD1. The CDR3 totals 16 residues. Trimming removed 0 bases from V and 3 bases from J; junction bases left unmatched: 3. Looked up from germline, CDR1 is MGHRA and CDR2 is YSYEKL.

The chain couples TRBV29-1 to TRBJ2-7, with D tentatively TRBD2 (6 bases). Trimming left V 7 bases short and J 1 base short, with 14 bases between. This CDR3 is built from 13 residues. Germline V gene lookup returns CDR1 SQVTM and CDR2 ANQGSEA. CDR3 loop: CSAAGGPSYEQYF. The CDR3 DNA reads TGCAGCGCCGCCGGGGGACCGTCCTACGAGCAGTACTTC.

The chain is built from TRBV11-2 and TRBJ1-1; D not certain. There are 13 residues in the CDR3. CDR1 is SGHAT and CDR2 is FQNNGV in the germline V gene. V gave up 6 bases and J gave up 1 base, with 9 bases separating them. This CDR3 reads CASRNPGNTEAFF. CDR3 nucleotides: TGTGCCAGCAGAAACCCCGGGAACACTGAAGCTTTCTTT.

The gene calls are TRBV27 and TRBJ2-1, with 10 bases aligning to TRBD2. The CDR3 totals 13 residues. V lost 7 bases and J lost 8; bases outside the gene matches: 5. Germline V gives CDR1 MNHEY, CDR2 SMNVEV (reference sequence). The CDR3: CASKLAGTDEQFF. As DNA, the CDR3 is TGTGCCAGCAAACTAGCGGGAACCGATGAGCAGTTCTTC.

The chain employs TRBV5-4 and TRBJ2-3; D gene uncertain. Trimming shortened V by 0 bases and J by 2 bases, and 7 bases separated the two germline ends. Germline CDR1 is SGHNT and CDR2 is YYREEE (reference sequence). This CDR3 is 14 amino acids long. The CDR3 DNA reads as TGTGCCAGCAGCTTGGATGTCTTCACAGATACGCAGTATTTT. Translating it yields CASSLDVFTDTQYF. Full variable domain (missing parts from reference TRBV5-4 and TRBJ2-3): ETGVTQSPTHLIKTRGQQVTLRCSSQSGHNTVSWYQQALGQGPQFIFQYYREEENGRGNFPPRFSGLQFPNYSSELNVNALELDDSALYLCASSLDVFTDTQYFGPGTRLTVL.

The gene calls are TRBV25-1 and TRBJ1-2; 7 bases fit TRBD1. With V trimmed by 5 bases and J by 4 bases, 10 bases remained unmatched. There are 15 residues in the CDR3. The germline V gene has CDR1 MGHDK and CDR2 SYGVNS. The CDR3 nucleotides read TGTGCCAGCAGTTCGACAGGGATCCCTTTCTATGGCTACACCTTC. Encoded protein: CASSSTGIPFYGYTF.

The chain joins TRBV27 to TRBJ1-1; perhaps TRBD1 as D (6 bases). Looked up from germline, CDR1 is MNHEY and CDR2 is SMNVEV (reference sequence). The CDR3 has 15 residues. V lost 7 bases to trimming and J lost 1 base, with 16 bases between them. The CDR3 loop is CASIYSAGANTEAFF. The CDR3 nucleotides read TGTGCCAGCATTTACTCGGCGGGGGCGAACACTGAAGCTTTCTTT.

This clone was recorded only once. The V gene is TRBV6-5, the J gene TRBJ2-5; perhaps TRBD2 as D (7 bases). The CDR3 sequence is 15 residues long. Germline V lookup: CDR1 MNHEY, CDR2 SVGAGI. Between the trimmed V and J ends, which lost 6 bases and 4 bases, there was a span of 18 bases. The CDR3 spells CASSRGGAQRETQYF. The CDR3 coding sequence is TGTGCCAGCAGCAGAGGGGGGGCACAACGAGAGACCCAGTACTTC.

The chain has TRBV6-1 and TRBJ2-1; 10 positions agree with TRBD2. Germline assignment: CDR1 MNHNS and CDR2 SASEGT. V was pared by 6 bases and J by 8 bases, with 10 bases of the junction left unmatched. CDR3 length: 15 residues. The CDR3 loop is CASRVVAGGTDEQFF. The CDR3 DNA is TGTGCCAGCAGGGTAGTAGCGGGAGGTACAGATGAGCAGTTCTTC.